Below are 21 T cell receptor beta chains sequenced from a single sample in a study of a mutant IDH1 vaccine in newly diagnosed glioma. Regarding time point: week 5, during vaccination. Every vaccination contained 300 ug of the mutant IDH1 20-mer peptide and was paired with topical imiquimod. Their antigens are not known. Profiled with immunoSEQ multiplex PCR; TCRdb holds only in-frame clones, not every one. This table holds about 42,000 clones, approximately 85% found once. Sequencing was performed on PBMCs, taken from a glioma patient whose treatment included an IDH1 peptide vaccine. These receptors originate from a man aged 40-55 years with glioma.

The gene calls are TRBV6-5 and TRBJ1-2, with 9 bases identical to TRBD1. Losses at the gene ends were 5 bases for V and 5 bases for J; bases not matched to a gene: 6. The CDR3 sequence is 14 residues long. Per the germline V gene, CDR1 is MNHEY and CDR2 is SVGAGI. CDR3 in DNA: TGTGCCAGCAGTAGCCCCGGGACAGGGTATGGCTACACCTTC. Protein product: CASSSPGTGYGYTF.

This clone was detected once. The V call is TRBV18, the J call TRBJ2-7; 9 bases agree with TRBD1. The CDR3 spans 15 residues. V was clipped by 3 bases and J by 6 bases; unmatched bases: 9. CDR1 KGHSH and CDR2 LQKENI come from the germline V gene. This chain's CDR3 is CASSPAGQGVAEQYF. In DNA form, the CDR3 reads TGTGCCAGCTCACCGGCGGGACAGGGCGTAGCCGAGCAGTACTTC.

The chain uses TRBV6-5 and TRBJ1-2; D is uncertain. The CDR3 length is 14 residues. Germline CDR1 reads MNHEY; CDR2 reads SVGAGI. V was clipped by 0 bases and J by 5 bases, with 10 bases between them. The CDR3 spells CASSYSSPGYGYTF. The CDR3 DNA follows: TGTGCCAGCAGTTACTCTTCCCCTGGGTATGGCTACACCTTC.

This chain links TRBV2 with TRBJ2-1; 10 bases agree with TRBD1. CDR3 length: 14 amino acids. Trimming at V came to 6 bases and at J to 7 bases, leaving 6 bases not matched to a gene. CDR1 is SNHLY, CDR2 FYNNEI, per germline. This CDR3 is CASRETGGRNEQFF. CDR3 nucleotide sequence: TGTGCCAGCAGGGAGACAGGGGGCAGGAATGAGCAGTTCTTC.

The CDR3 DNA reads as TGTGCCAGCAGTTTATCGCGGGCAGGGGGTTGGTACGAGCAGTACTTC. As protein: CASSLSRAGGWYEQYF. This sequence joins TRBV27 and TRBJ2-5; TRBD1 matches at 7 bases. The DNA end lines up better with TRBJ2-7; the J call may be wrong. The length of the CDR3 is 16 residues. Germline values: CDR1 MNHEY, CDR2 SMNVEV (reference sequence).

V is TRBV5-4 and J is TRBJ2-7, with 15 positions matching TRBD2. Trimming took 3 bases from V and 7 from J; bases not matched to a gene: 2. The germline gives CDR1 SGHNT, CDR2 YYREEE (reference sequence). The CDR3 has 14 amino acids. The DNA of the CDR3 is TGTGCCAGCAGCTCCGGACTAGCGGGGGGGGAGCAGTACTTC. This translates into CASSSGLAGGEQYF.

This clone was seen a few times. The rearrangement links TRBV5-6 to TRBJ2-7; TRBD1 agrees at 9 bases. After removal of 4 bases from V and 4 bases from J, the junction contained 6 bases not matched to a gene. CDR1 is SGHDT and CDR2 is YYEEEE in the germline V gene. The CDR3 sequence is 14 residues long. The DNA for the CDR3 is TGTGCCAGCAGCAAGGGACAGGGTAGGTACGAGCAGTACTTC. Residues: CASSKGQGRYEQYF.

About this clone: Germline and junction disagree at one end, which may indicate a read error. The chain is built from TRBV6-5 and TRBJ1-4; no reliable D call. This CDR3 comprises 14 residues. Germline assignment: CDR1 MNHEY and CDR2 SVGAGI. The CDR3 region has the DNA TGTGCCGGCAGTACGATCAGTCGCAATGAAAAACTGTTTTTT. Encoded protein: CAGSTISRNEKLFF.

As regards this clone: Relative to the germline gene, one junction end is altered; a read error may explain this. V gene TRBV7-9 combines with J gene TRBJ2-7; D not resolved. CDR3 length: 16 amino acids. CDR1 SEHNR and CDR2 FQNEAQ come from the germline V gene (reference sequence). The CDR3 region is CASSRLSAVGSSEQYF. In nucleotides, the CDR3 is TGTGCCAGCAGCCGGCTTTCGGCGGTGGGGTCCTCCGAGCAGTACTTC. Full variable domain (rest looked up from reference TRBV7-9 and TRBJ2-7): DTGVSQNPRHKITKRGQNVTFRCDPISEHNRLYWYRQTLGQGPEFLTYFQNEAQLEKSRLLSDRFSAERPKGSFSTLEIQRTEQGDSAMYLCASSRLSAVGSSEQYFGPGTRLTVT.

The chain combines TRBV10-3 with TRBJ2-7; D might be TRBD1 or TRBD2, each matching 5 bases. The CDR3 is 12 residues long. Germline V gene lookup returns CDR1 ENHRY and CDR2 SYGVKD. Between the trimmed V and J ends, which lost 7 bases and 6 bases, there was a span of 13 bases. CDR3: CAITIPGGEQYF. In nucleotides, the CDR3 is TGTGCCATCACCATTCCTGGGGGCGAGCAGTACTTC.

The chain combines TRBV19 with TRBJ1-1; TRBD1 is a possible D gene (6 bases). The CDR3 runs 10 residues. Looked up from germline, CDR1 is LNHDA and CDR2 is SQIVND (reference sequence). V was cut by 8 bases and J by 10 bases, with 11 bases left in between. The CDR3 DNA follows: TGTGCCAGTCGCGCAGGGGCAGCTTTCTTT. It specifies CASRAGAAFF.

The rearrangement uses TRBV15 and TRBJ2-3; D uncertain. CDR1 and CDR2 (germline): LNHNV, YYDKDF (reference sequence). V dropped 3 bases and J dropped 5 bases, with 3 bases sitting between them. CDR3 length equals 11 residues. As DNA, the CDR3 is TGTGCCACCAGCAGTCGAGATACGCAGTATTTT. It yields the protein CATSSRDTQYF.

The chain has TRBV5-1 and TRBJ2-2; a possible D gene is TRBD2 (6 bases). Trimming pared 4 bases from V and 3 bases from J, leaving 13 bases between. The V gene's germline CDR1 is SGHRS and CDR2 YFSETQ. The CDR3 sequence is 15 residues long. The CDR3 region has the DNA TGCGCCAGCAGCCCTGCGGGGCCAGACACCGGGGAGCTGTTTTTT. This translates into CASSPAGPDTGELFF.

This chain connects TRBV19 to TRBJ2-2; D not resolved. The CDR3 covers 13 residues. The V gene's germline CDR1 is LNHDA and CDR2 SQIVND (reference sequence). V gave up 1 base and J gave up 7 bases, with 7 bases separating them. The chain's CDR3 is CASSIGGSGELFF. The CDR3 nucleotides are TGTGCCAGTAGTATAGGGGGAAGCGGGGAGCTGTTTTTT.

The V call is TRBV25-1, the J call TRBJ1-1; TRBD1 is a possible D gene (5 bases). Looked up from germline, CDR1 is MGHDK and CDR2 is SYGVNS. Trimming removed 7 bases at V and 0 bases at J, with 9 bases between. The CDR3 covers 13 residues. This chain's CDR3 is CASKKGMNTEAFF. The CDR3, as DNA: TGTGCCAGCAAAAAGGGGATGAACACTGAAGCTTTCTTT.

This sequence joins TRBV18 and TRBJ1-2; tentatively, D is TRBD1 (5 bases). Germline assignment: CDR1 KGHSH and CDR2 LQKENI. The CDR3 runs to 14 residues. The V and J ends lost 6 bases and 4 bases respectively, with 15 bases between them. The CDR3 reads CASSASPGRYGYTF. The CDR3 nucleotides are TGTGCCAGCTCCGCGAGTCCGGGACGCTATGGCTACACCTTC.

This clone came up a few times. The J gene is TRBJ2-2, the V gene TRBV7-2, with 9 bases identical to TRBD2. After removal of 3 bases from V and 0 bases from J, the junction contained 2 bases not matched to a gene. The V gene's germline CDR1 is SGHTA and CDR2 FQGNSA. The CDR3 sequence is 16 residues long. The CDR3 nucleotides read TGTGCCAGCAGCTTGACTAGCGGAGCGAACACCGGGGAGCTGTTTTTT. This translates into CASSLTSGANTGELFF.

The chain carries TRBV25-1 and TRBJ2-6; tentatively, D is TRBD1 (6 bases). The ends were cut back, 8 bases at V and 2 bases at J, with 10 bases in the middle. CDR1 and CDR2 (germline): MGHDK, SYGVNS. The CDR3 spans 14 residues. Here the CDR3 reads CASGTRAGANVLTF. The CDR3 DNA sequence: TGTGCCAGCGGGACAAGGGCTGGGGCCAACGTCCTGACTTTC.

The chain employs TRBV6-5 and TRBJ1-2, with 7 bases aligning to TRBD1. From germline, CDR1 is MNHEY and CDR2 SVGAGI. CDR3 length: 16 residues. Losses at the gene ends were 0 bases for V and 0 bases for J; bases not matched to a gene: 4. CDR3 coding DNA: TGTGCCAGCAGTTACTCGACTGGGACAGCTAACTATGGCTACACCTTC. Amino acid sequence: CASSYSTGTANYGYTF.

The chain carries TRBV5-5 and TRBJ2-3; D is possibly TRBD2 (6 bases). Trimming shortened V by 9 bases and J by 0 bases, and 14 bases separated the two germline ends. The germline V gene encodes CDR1 SGHKS and CDR2 YYEKEE (reference sequence). CDR3 length: 14 amino acids. CDR3 DNA sequence: TGTGCCACCCTCCGGGAGTGGAGCACAGATACGCAGTATTTT. This translates into CATLREWSTDTQYF.

The DNA for the CDR3 is TGTGCCAGCAGCTTAGGCAGCGTCGGGGACATTCAGTACTTC. This translates into CASSLGSVGDIQYF. The J gene is TRBJ2-4, the V gene TRBV11-2, with D possibly being TRBD2 (5 bases). V lost 1 base and J 8 bases, leaving 12 bases between the germline ends. CDR1 SGHAT and CDR2 FQNNGV come from the germline V gene. The CDR3 is made up of 14 amino acids.